The clone carrying this T cell receptor beta chain was observed a few times. V was trimmed by 5 bases and J by 3 bases, leaving 4 bases between them. The CDR3 covers 12 residues. Germline V CDR1 and CDR2: LNHDA, SQIVND (reference sequence). Method: immunoSEQ multiplex PCR; TCRdb's copy keeps in-frame clones and lacks some. The repertoire holds about 58,000 clones, around nine tenths seen once, with roughly a fifth in the top ten. This record belongs to a study of blood T cell repertoires in COVID-19. Across the study: Whether acute or convalescent, the COVID-19 samples came from the United States, Italy and Spain. PBMCs, B-cell-depleted T cells, or T cells provided the cDNA or gDNA that made up the material.

The V and J genes are TRBV19 and TRBJ2-2; D is undetermined. The sequencing sample was made of peripheral blood. The sequence came from a woman aged 45-59 years with active or convalescent COVID-19. DNA of the CDR3: TGTGCCAGTAGTCCGTACACCGGGGAGCTGTTTTTT. As protein: CASSPYTGELFF.